This T cell receptor (beta chain) is from a study of cytomegalovirus exposure and HLA in healthy donors. Whole-study context: Tens of millions of unique TCRs, all from HLA-typed donors, were included in an early release of the data. Study observations and caveats: Further analysis, carried out later, found HLA-associated TCR beta chains more clonally expanded than equally common other chains. TCR beta sequences reportedly predicted the HLA-A and HLA-B alleles of most subjects accurately. The study flagged some 170 TCR beta chains as cytomegalovirus-associated.

60 Vbeta and 13 Jbeta primers were used in PCR. Clones were sequenced by immunoSEQ multiplex PCR, and TCRdb holds only the in-frame ones, with some missing. The top ten clones hold 0.39% of a sample with about 200,000 clones, 75% to 85% of them seen once. Concerning this clone itself: Its antigen remains unknown.

V dropped 5 bases and J dropped 1 base, with 13 bases sitting between them. CDR3 size: 15 residues. CDR1 and CDR2 (germline): MDHEN, SYDVKM. This TCR was sampled from a male donor in good health and CMV-seropositive. The chain carries TRBV28 and TRBJ2-3; D perhaps matches TRBD1 (6 bases). Input material: PBMCs. The CDR3 protein is CASSPTGLGTDTQYF. The DNA for the CDR3 is TGTGCCAGCAGTCCAACAGGGTTAGGCACAGATACGCAGTATTTT.